The next 22 T cell receptor beta chains were all read from a single sample in a study of blood T cell repertoires in COVID-19. Clones were sequenced by immunoSEQ multiplex PCR, and TCRdb holds only the in-frame ones, with some missing. The repertoire holds about 390,000 clones, with approximately 90% as singletons. The material sequenced was PBMCs or T cells enriched from blood (not recorded which). These receptors all come from a woman aged 45-60 years who had recovered from COVID-19.

The rearrangement joins TRBV28 to TRBJ2-5; no clear D. The CDR3 totals 17 residues. CDR1 MDHEN and CDR2 SYDVKM come from the germline V gene. Trimming pared 3 bases from V and 4 bases from J, leaving 21 bases between. The CDR3 region is CASSFAMESQPSETQYF. The CDR3 region has the DNA TGTGCCAGCAGTTTTGCTATGGAGTCCCAGCCCTCAGAGACCCAGTACTTC.

V gene TRBV19 combines with J gene TRBJ1-6, with a possible D match to TRBD1 (5 bases). There are 15 residues in the CDR3. Trimming shortened V by 7 bases and J by 1 base, and 11 bases separated the two germline ends. In germline, CDR1 is LNHDA, CDR2 SQIVND (reference sequence). The CDR3 nucleotides are TGTGCCAGTACATGGGGCGAATCCTATAATTCACCCCTCCACTTT. Amino acid sequence: CASTWGESYNSPLHF.

The chain combines TRBV7-9 with TRBJ2-3; 7 bases line up with TRBD1. TRBJ1-3 explains the end of the DNA better; the J call may be wrong. The CDR3 sequence is 12 residues long. Germline V CDR1 and CDR2: SEHNR, FQNEAQ (reference sequence). The CDR3 is CASSRDSDRIYF. The CDR3 region has the DNA TGTGCCAGCAGCCGGGACAGCGACCGCATATATTTT.

V gene TRBV29-1 combines with J gene TRBJ2-1; 9 positions agree with TRBD2. The CDR3 contains 16 residues. The junction had 12 bases not matched to a gene; V was cut back by 4 bases and J by 5 bases. Germline assignment: CDR1 SQVTM and CDR2 ANQGSEA. This chain's CDR3 is CSVAAGRGGLDNEQFF. DNA for the CDR3: TGCAGCGTTGCGGCGGGGCGGGGGGGACTTGACAATGAGCAGTTCTTC.

The chain recombines TRBV12-3 or TRBV12-4 with TRBJ1-2, with 8 bases fitting TRBD1. The CDR3 is 13 amino acids. With V trimmed by 6 bases and J by 4 bases, 4 bases remained unmatched. This CDR3 is CASRDRAGYGYTF. As DNA, the CDR3 is TGTGCCAGCAGGGACAGGGCGGGCTATGGCTACACCTTC.

In this sample, this clone turned up a few times. The chain recombines TRBV5-1 with TRBJ2-1; D may be TRBD2 (6 bases). The germline gives CDR1 SGHRS, CDR2 YFSETQ. V lost 7 bases to trimming and J lost 2 bases, with 13 bases between them. The CDR3 length is 14 residues. The CDR3 bases are TGCGCCAGCGCGGGGCCCGGGGCCTACAATGAGCAGTTCTTC. It codes for CASAGPGAYNEQFF.

The chain is built from TRBV30 and TRBJ1-5; D remains unclear. Germline loops: CDR1 GTSNPN, CDR2 SVGIG (reference sequence). This CDR3 has 15 residues. V lost 1 base and J 3 bases, leaving 13 bases between the germline ends. The CDR3 DNA reads as TGTGCCTGGAGTGAAATGGGCTTGGACAATCAGCCCCAGCATTTT. It translates to CAWSEMGLDNQPQHF.

The chain's CDR3 is CASSYSGHGAGEQYF. In DNA, the CDR3 is TGTGCCAGCAGTTACTCGGGGCACGGCGCGGGGGAGCAGTACTTC. The V gene is TRBV6-5, the J gene TRBJ2-7; a weak D match, TRBD2 (6 bases). The V end was cut by 0 bases, the J end by 7 bases, with 16 bases between. Germline CDR1 reads MNHEY; CDR2 reads SVGAGI. The CDR3 totals 15 residues.

The J gene is TRBJ1-4, the V gene TRBV5-1, with 9 positions matching TRBD1. Germline loops: CDR1 SGHRS, CDR2 YFSETQ. The CDR3 is 15 amino acids. The J segment lost 7 bases and the V segment lost 1 base, leaving 5 bases of the junction unmatched. The CDR3 nucleotides read TGCGCCAGCAGCTTGAAGGACAGGGGCGGTGAAAAACTGTTTTTT. This encodes CASSLKDRGGEKLFF.

The chain recombines TRBV7-8 with TRBJ2-7, with D unclear. The CDR3 runs to 15 residues. Trimming removed 5 bases at V and 1 base at J, with 15 bases between. Germline lookup yields CDR1 SGHVS and CDR2 FQNEAQ. CDR3 sequence reads: CASSHAVVGSYEQYF. The CDR3 DNA reads TGTGCCAGCAGCCACGCGGTCGTTGGGTCCTACGAGCAGTACTTC. The variable domain in full, with the rest retrieved from reference TRBV7-8 and TRBJ2-7, is GAGVSQSPRYKVAKRGQDVALRCDPISGHVSLFWYQQALGQGPEFLTYFQNEAQLDKSGLPSDRFFAERPEGSVSTLKIQRTQQEDSAVYLCASSHAVVGSYEQYFGPGTRLTVT.

This clone was found once. The chain's CDR3 is CASSQGPGNTEAFF. The CDR3 coding sequence is TGTGCCAGCAGCCAGGGTCCGGGGAACACTGAAGCTTTCTTT. V usage is TRBV3-1 (or the pseudogene TRBV3-2) and J usage is TRBJ1-1; unclear D gene. The V end lost 3 bases, the J end lost 1 base, and 9 bases lay between the germline ends. The CDR3 has 14 amino acids. Germline CDR1 LGHDT, CDR2 YNNKEL (reference sequence).

The genes are TRBV19 and TRBJ2-3; 11 bases map to TRBD2. The junction had 5 bases not matched to a gene; V was cut back by 0 bases and J by 3 bases. The CDR3 is 17 amino acids. Germline-derived CDR1 and CDR2 are LNHDA and SQIVND (reference sequence). The CDR3 region is CASSIDSSGGLTDTQYF. CDR3 nucleotides: TGTGCCAGTAGTATAGACTCTAGCGGGGGGCTAACAGATACGCAGTATTTT.

V and J are TRBV19 and TRBJ1-6; D not certain. CDR1 and CDR2 from the germline V gene are LNHDA and SQIVND (reference sequence). The V end was cut by 9 bases, the J end by 0 bases, with 21 bases between. There are 18 residues in the CDR3. The CDR3 sequence: CASSETLPGSSYNSPLHF. As DNA, the CDR3 is TGTGCCAGCAGCGAAACACTCCCCGGGAGCTCCTATAATTCACCCCTCCACTTT.

The chain employs TRBV9 and TRBJ2-7, with D possibly being TRBD2 (5 bases). The CDR3 is 15 residues long. CDR1 SGDLS and CDR2 YYNGEE come from the germline V gene. The V end was cut by 4 bases, the J end by 2 bases, with 16 bases between. CDR3 DNA: TGTGCCAGCAGCCCCCGGAGGTCAGCTCCCTACGAGCAGTACTTC. Its protein is CASSPRRSAPYEQYF.

This chain joins TRBV12-3 or TRBV12-4 and TRBJ1-3; D gene unclear. The CDR3 totals 13 residues. V lost 1 base and J 4 bases, leaving 5 bases between the germline ends. This CDR3 reads CASSLGSGNTIYF. CDR3 DNA sequence: TGTGCCAGCAGTTTAGGTTCGGGAAACACCATATATTTT.

V is TRBV15 and J is TRBJ1-6; weak D call: TRBD1 (5 bases). CDR3 length: 18 amino acids. Trimming stripped 2 bases from V and 3 bases from J, with 17 bases between. Germline values: CDR1 LNHNV, CDR2 YYDKDF (reference sequence). CDR3: CATSRSVLTGIYNSPLHF. The CDR3, as DNA: TGTGCCACCAGCAGATCAGTACTTACAGGAATCTATAATTCACCCCTCCACTTT.

V and J are TRBV6-4 and TRBJ1-6, with D uncertain. Germline V gene data show CDR1 as MRHNA and CDR2 as SNTAGT. The V and J ends lost 4 bases and 8 bases respectively, with 12 bases between them. This CDR3 has 14 amino acids. The CDR3 loop reads CASSVRGFDSPLHF. CDR3 sequence (DNA): TGTGCCAGCAGTGTCCGGGGTTTCGATTCACCCCTCCACTTT.

This chain joins TRBV28 and TRBJ1-2; 8 nucleotides align to TRBD1. The CDR3 spans 16 residues. Germline CDR1 is MDHEN and CDR2 is SYDVKM. V shed 5 bases and J 8 bases; nucleotides not matched to a gene: 16. The CDR3 DNA reads as TGTGCCAGCAGTGGGAGAATATCAGGGGGCTATGGCGGCTACACCTTC. This sequence encodes CASSGRISGGYGGYTF.

The V gene is TRBV10-2, the J gene TRBJ1-4, with D tentatively TRBD1 (6 bases). Germline loops: CDR1 WSHSY, CDR2 SAAADI. The V and J ends lost 6 bases and 5 bases respectively, with 13 bases between them. The CDR3 totals 14 residues. The DNA of the CDR3 is TGCGCCAGCAGGGAGGACAGAACAAATGAAAAACTGTTTTTT. It codes for CASREDRTNEKLFF.

V gene TRBV27 combines with J gene TRBJ2-7, with a possible D match to TRBD1 (5 bases). The CDR3 covers 14 residues. Trimming took off 7 bases at V and 3 bases at J, with 16 bases between the two ends. CDR1 is MNHEY, CDR2 SMNVEV, per germline (reference sequence). DNA of the CDR3: TGTGCCAGCACCCCCAGGGCGCCGATCTACGAGCAGTACTTC. Translating it yields CASTPRAPIYEQYF.

CDR3 in DNA: TGCGCCAGCAGCTTGGAAGGGACACTCCAGACTGAAGCTTTCTTT. Translating it yields CASSLEGTLQTEAFF. This chain joins TRBV5-1 and TRBJ1-1; tentatively, D is TRBD1 (6 bases). Germline V gene sequence: CDR1 SGHRS, CDR2 YFSETQ. The ends were cut back, 0 bases at V and 5 bases at J, with 14 bases in the middle. The CDR3 is made up of 15 amino acids.

The V call is TRBV12-3 or TRBV12-4, the J call TRBJ1-2, with D unresolved. The V end was cut by 3 bases, the J end by 0 bases, with 5 bases between. The CDR3 is 13 amino acids. CDR3 protein: CASSFTANYGYTF. CDR3 DNA: TGTGCCAGCAGTTTTACAGCTAACTATGGCTACACCTTC.